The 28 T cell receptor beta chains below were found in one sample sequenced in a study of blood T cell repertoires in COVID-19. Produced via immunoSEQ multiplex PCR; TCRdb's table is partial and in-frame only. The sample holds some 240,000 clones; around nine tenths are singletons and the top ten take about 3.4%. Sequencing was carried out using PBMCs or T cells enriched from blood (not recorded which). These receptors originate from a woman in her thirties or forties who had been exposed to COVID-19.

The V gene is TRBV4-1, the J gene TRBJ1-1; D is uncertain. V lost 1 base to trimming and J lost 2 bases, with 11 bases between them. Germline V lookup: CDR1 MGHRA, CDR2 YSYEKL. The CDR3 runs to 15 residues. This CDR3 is CASSQVPGANTEAFF. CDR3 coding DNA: TGCGCCAGCAGCCAAGTTCCCGGAGCCAACACTGAAGCTTTCTTT.

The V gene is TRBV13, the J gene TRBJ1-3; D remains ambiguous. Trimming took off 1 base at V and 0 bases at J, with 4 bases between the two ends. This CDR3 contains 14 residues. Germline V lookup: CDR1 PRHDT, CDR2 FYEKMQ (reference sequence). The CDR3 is CASSLATSGNTIYF. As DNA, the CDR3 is TGTGCCAGCAGCTTAGCTACCTCTGGAAACACCATATATTTT.

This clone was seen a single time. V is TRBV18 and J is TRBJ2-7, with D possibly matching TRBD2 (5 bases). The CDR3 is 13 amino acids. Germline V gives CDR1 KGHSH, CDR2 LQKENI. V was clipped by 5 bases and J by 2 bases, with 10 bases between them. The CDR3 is CASSTGKTYEQYF. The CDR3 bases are TGTGCCAGCTCAACCGGGAAGACCTACGAGCAGTACTTC.

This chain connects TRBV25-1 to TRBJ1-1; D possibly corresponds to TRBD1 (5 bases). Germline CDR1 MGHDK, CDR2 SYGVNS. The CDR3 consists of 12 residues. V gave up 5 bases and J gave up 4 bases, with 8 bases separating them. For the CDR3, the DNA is TGTGCCAGCAGTCAGGGCGGCACTGAAGCTTTCTTT. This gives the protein CASSQGGTEAFF.

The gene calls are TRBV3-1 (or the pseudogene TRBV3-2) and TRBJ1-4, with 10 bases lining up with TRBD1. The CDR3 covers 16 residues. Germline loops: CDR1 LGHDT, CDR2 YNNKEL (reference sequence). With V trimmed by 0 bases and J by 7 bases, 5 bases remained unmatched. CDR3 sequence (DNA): TGTGCCAGCAGCCAAGAGTTGACAGGGGGCTTTGAAAAACTGTTTTTT. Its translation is CASSQELTGGFEKLFF.

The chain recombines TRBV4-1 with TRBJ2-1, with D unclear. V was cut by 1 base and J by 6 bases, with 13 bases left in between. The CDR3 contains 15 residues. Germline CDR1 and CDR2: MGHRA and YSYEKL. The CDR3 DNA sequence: TGCGCCAGCAGCCAAGCTTCTCCTCTAGGCAATGAGCAGTTCTTC. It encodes CASSQASPLGNEQFF.

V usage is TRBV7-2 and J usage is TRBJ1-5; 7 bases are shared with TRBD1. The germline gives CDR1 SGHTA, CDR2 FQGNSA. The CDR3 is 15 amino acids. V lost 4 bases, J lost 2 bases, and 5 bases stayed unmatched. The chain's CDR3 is CASSSQGSGNQPQHF. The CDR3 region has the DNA TGTGCCAGCAGCTCACAGGGGAGTGGCAATCAGCCCCAGCATTTT.

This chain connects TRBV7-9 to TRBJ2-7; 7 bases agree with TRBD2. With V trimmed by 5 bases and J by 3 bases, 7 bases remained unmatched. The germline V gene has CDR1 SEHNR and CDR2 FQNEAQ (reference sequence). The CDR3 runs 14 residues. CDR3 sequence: CASSPGDYGYEQYV. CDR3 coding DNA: TGTGCCAGCAGCCCTGGGGACTATGGCTACGAGCAGTACGTC.

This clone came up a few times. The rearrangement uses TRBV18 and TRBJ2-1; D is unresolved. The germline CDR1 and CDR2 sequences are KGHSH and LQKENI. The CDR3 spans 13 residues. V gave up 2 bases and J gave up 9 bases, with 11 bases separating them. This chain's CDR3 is CASSPYLSREQFF. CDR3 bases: TGTGCCAGCTCACCATACTTGTCCCGTGAGCAGTTCTTC. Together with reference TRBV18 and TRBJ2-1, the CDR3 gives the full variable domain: NAGVMQNPRHLVRRRGQEARLRCSPMKGHSHVYWYRQLPEEGLKFMVYLQKENIIDESGMPKERFSAEFPKEGPSILRIQQVVRGDSAAYFCASSPYLSREQFFGPGTRLTVL.

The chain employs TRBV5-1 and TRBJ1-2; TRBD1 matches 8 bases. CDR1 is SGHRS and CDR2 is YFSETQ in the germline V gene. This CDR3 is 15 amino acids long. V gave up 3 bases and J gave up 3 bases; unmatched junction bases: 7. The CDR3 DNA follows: TGCGCCAGCAGCTCCCAGGGGGCGATGGACTATGGCTACACCTTC. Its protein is CASSSQGAMDYGYTF.

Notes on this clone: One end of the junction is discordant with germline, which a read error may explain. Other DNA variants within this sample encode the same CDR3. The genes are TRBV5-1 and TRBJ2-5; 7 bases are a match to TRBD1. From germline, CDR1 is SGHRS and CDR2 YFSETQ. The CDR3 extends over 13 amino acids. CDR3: CASSSGQKETQYF. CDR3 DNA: TGTGCCAGCAGCTCGGGACAGAAAGAGACCCAGTACTTC.

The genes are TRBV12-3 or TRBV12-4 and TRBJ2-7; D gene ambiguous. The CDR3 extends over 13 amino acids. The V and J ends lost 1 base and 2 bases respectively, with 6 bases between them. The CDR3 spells CASSLGDTYEQYF. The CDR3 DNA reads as TGTGCCAGCAGTTTAGGTGACACCTACGAGCAGTACTTC.

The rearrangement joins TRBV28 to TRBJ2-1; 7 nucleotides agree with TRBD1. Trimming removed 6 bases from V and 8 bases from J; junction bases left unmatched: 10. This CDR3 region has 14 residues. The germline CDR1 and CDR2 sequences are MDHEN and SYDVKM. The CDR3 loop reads CASREGAKLDEQFF. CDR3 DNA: TGTGCCAGCAGAGAGGGGGCCAAGTTGGATGAGCAGTTCTTC. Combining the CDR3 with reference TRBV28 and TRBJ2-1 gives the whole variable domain DVKVTQSSRYLVKRTGEKVFLECVQDMDHENMFWYRQDPGLGLRLIYFSYDVKMKEKGDIPEGYSVSREKKERFSLILESASTNQTSMYLCASREGAKLDEQFFGPGTRLTVL.

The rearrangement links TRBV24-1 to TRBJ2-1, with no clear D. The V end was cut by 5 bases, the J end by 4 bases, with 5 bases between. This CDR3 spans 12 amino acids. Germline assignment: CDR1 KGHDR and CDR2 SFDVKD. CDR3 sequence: CATSVGYNEQFF. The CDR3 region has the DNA TGTGCCACCAGTGTCGGGTACAATGAGCAGTTCTTC.

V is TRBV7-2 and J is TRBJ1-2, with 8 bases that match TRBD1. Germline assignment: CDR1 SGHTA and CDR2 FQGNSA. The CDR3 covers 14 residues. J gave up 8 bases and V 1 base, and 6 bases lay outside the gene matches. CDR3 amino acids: CASSLDSGGKGYTF. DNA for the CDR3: TGTGCCAGCAGCTTAGATTCAGGGGGCAAAGGCTACACCTTC.

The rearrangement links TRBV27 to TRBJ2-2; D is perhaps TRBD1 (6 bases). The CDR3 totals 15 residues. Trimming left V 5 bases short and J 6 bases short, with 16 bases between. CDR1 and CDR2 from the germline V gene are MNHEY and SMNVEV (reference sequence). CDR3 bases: TGTGCCAGCAGTCACCAGGGGTCATGGCCCGGGGAGCTGTTTTTT. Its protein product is CASSHQGSWPGELFF.

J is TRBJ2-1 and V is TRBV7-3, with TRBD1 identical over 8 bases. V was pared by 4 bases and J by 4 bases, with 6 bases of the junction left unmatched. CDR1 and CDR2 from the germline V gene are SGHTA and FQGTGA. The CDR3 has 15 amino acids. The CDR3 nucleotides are TGTGCCAGCAGCTCTACAGGGGGTTCTTACAATGAGCAGTTCTTC. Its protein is CASSSTGGSYNEQFF.

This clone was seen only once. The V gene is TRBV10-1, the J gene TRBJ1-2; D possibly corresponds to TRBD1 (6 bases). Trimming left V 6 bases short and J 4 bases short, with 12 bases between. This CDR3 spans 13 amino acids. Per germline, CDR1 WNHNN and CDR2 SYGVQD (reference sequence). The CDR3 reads CASSPDRSYGYTF. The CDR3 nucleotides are TGCGCCAGCAGCCCCGACAGGAGCTATGGCTACACCTTC.

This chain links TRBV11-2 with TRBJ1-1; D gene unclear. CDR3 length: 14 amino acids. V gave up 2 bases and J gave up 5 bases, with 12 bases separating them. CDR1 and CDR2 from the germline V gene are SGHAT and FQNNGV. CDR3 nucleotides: TGTGCCAGCAGCTTAATGGAAGGAGATACTGAAGCTTTCTTT. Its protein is CASSLMEGDTEAFF. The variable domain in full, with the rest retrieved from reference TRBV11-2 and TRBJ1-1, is EAGVAQSPRYKIIEKRQSVAFWCNPISGHATLYWYQQILGQGPKLLIQFQNNGVVDDSQLPKDRFSAERLKGVDSTLKIQPAKLEDSAVYLCASSLMEGDTEAFFGQGTRLTVV.

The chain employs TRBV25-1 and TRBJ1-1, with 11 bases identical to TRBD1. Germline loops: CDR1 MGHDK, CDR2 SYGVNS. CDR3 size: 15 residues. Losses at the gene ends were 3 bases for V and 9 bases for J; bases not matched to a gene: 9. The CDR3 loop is CASSEPGQGVRQAFF. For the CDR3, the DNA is TGTGCCAGCAGTGAGCCGGGACAGGGGGTCCGTCAAGCTTTCTTT.

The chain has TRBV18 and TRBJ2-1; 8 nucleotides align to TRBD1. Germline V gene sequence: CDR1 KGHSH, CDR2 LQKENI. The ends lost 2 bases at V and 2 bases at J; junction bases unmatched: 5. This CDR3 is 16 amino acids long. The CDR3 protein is CASSPGGTGAYNEQFF. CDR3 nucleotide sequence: TGTGCCAGCTCACCAGGCGGGACAGGAGCCTACAATGAGCAGTTCTTC.

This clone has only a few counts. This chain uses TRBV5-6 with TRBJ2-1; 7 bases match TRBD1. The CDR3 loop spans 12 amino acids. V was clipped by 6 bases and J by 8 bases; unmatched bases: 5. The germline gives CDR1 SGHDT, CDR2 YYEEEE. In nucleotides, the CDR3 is TGTGCCAGCACCCGACAGGGCTATGAGCAGTTCTTC. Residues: CASTRQGYEQFF.

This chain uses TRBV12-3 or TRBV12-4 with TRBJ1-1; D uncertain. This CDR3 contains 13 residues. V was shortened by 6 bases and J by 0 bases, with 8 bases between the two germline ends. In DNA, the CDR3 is TGTGCCAGCAGCTCCGGGATGAACACTGAAGCTTTCTTT. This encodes CASSSGMNTEAFF.

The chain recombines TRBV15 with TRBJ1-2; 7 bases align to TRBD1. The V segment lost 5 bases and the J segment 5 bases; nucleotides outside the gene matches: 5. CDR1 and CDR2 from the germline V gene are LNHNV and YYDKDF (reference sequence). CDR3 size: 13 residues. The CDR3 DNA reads TGTGCCACCAGCGGCCGGGACAGTTATGGCTACACCTTC. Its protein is CATSGRDSYGYTF.

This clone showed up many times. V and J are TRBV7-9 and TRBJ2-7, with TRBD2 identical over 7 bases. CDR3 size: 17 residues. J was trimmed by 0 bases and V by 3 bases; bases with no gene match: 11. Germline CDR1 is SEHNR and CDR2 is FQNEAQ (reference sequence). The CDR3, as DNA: TGTGCCAGCAGCTTCGGGTCGACTAGCCCTAACTCCTACGAGCAGTACGTC. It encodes CASSFGSTSPNSYEQYV.

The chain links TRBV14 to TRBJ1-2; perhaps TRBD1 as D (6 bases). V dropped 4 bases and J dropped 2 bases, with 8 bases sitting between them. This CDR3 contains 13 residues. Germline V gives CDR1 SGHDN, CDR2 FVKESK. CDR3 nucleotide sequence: TGTGCCAGCAGCCTGACAGGAAACTATGGCTACACCTTC. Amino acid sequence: CASSLTGNYGYTF.

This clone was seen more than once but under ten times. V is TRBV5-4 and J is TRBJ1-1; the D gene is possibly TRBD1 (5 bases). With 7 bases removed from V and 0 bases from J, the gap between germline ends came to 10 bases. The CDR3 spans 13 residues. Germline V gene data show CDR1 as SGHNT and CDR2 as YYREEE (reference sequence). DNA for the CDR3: TGTGCCAGCGGAAAACAGGTGAACACTGAAGCTTTCTTT. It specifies CASGKQVNTEAFF. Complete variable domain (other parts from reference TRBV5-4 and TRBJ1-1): ETGVTQSPTHLIKTRGQQVTLRCSSQSGHNTVSWYQQALGQGPQFIFQYYREEENGRGNFPPRFSGLQFPNYSSELNVNALELDDSALYLCASGKQVNTEAFFGQGTRLTVV.

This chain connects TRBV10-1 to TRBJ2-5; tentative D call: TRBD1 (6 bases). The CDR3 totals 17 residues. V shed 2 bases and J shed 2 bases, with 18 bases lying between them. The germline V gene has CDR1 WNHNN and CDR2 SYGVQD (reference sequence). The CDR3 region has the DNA TGCGCCAGCAGTGAGGGGGGCCGATCAGCGGATCAAGAGACCCAGTACTTC. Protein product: CASSEGGRSADQETQYF.